The 17 T cell receptor beta chains reported below all come from one sample, sequenced in a study of T-cell reconstitution after alpha-beta-depleted transplantation in children. Unique molecular identifiers were used in preparing the TCRbeta library. One entry per CDR3 protein results from TCRdb running MiXCR on the PCR reads. Of some 600,000 distinct CDR3 sequences listed, around 16% are singletons. The sample consisted of PBMCs from the stem cell graft donor, taken from the stem cell graft. These TCRs come from a human donor who donated a stem cell graft to a child with acute myeloid leukemia.

This clonotype was counted at least ten times. The chain carries TRBV7-2 and TRBJ2-1; the D is unclear. Looked up from germline, CDR1 is SGHTA and CDR2 is FQGNSA. Trimming pared 8 bases from V and 0 bases from J, leaving 14 bases between. The CDR3 extends over 15 amino acids. As DNA, the CDR3 is TGTGCCAGCGTCGAACAAAGGCTCTCCTACAATGAGCAGTTCTTC. It translates to CASVEQRLSYNEQFF.

This clonotype was observed many times. The chain employs TRBV10-3 and TRBJ1-1, with D unclear. The CDR3 has 13 residues. Germline loops: CDR1 ENHRY, CDR2 SYGVKD. V was cut by 6 bases and J by 1 base, with 9 bases left in between. The CDR3 is CAIRRAGNTEAFF. The DNA of the CDR3 is TGTGCCATCAGACGAGCAGGGAACACTGAAGCTTTCTTT.

This clonotype has at least ten counts. The V call is TRBV29-1, the J call TRBJ1-5; the D gene is possibly TRBD1 (6 bases). The CDR3 covers 13 residues. Germline V lookup: CDR1 SQVTM, CDR2 ANQGSEA. V lost 6 bases and J 7 bases, leaving 16 bases between the germline ends. This chain's CDR3 is CSVKLQGDQPQHF. As DNA, the CDR3 is TGCAGCGTAAAATTACAGGGAGACCAGCCCCAGCATTTT.

The rearrangement links TRBV6-2 or TRBV6-3 to TRBJ2-7; D is possibly TRBD2 (5 bases). CDR1 and CDR2 from the germline V gene are MNHEY and SVGEGT. With 7 bases removed from V and 1 base from J, the gap between germline ends came to 20 bases. The CDR3 loop spans 16 amino acids. CDR3 protein: CASTGGRQDYSYEQYF. Written as DNA, the CDR3 is TGTGCCAGCACCGGCGGCCGACAAGACTATTCCTACGAGCAGTACTTC.

This clonotype was picked up many times. The V call is TRBV12-3 or TRBV12-4, the J call TRBJ1-5; 7 bases are a match to TRBD1. With V trimmed by 3 bases and J by 4 bases, 3 bases remained unmatched. The CDR3 loop spans 14 amino acids. The CDR3 sequence is CASSFTGANQPQHF. CDR3 DNA: TGTGCCAGCAGTTTCACAGGGGCGAATCAGCCCCAGCATTTT.

The table lists this clonotype with many counts. V usage is TRBV20-1 and J usage is TRBJ2-5; 7 nucleotides agree with TRBD1. The CDR3 totals 14 residues. J lost 4 bases, V lost 5 bases, and 10 bases had no gene match. Germline CDR1 and CDR2: DFQATT and SNEGSKA (reference sequence). CDR3 nucleotides: TGCAGTGCTGGCGAGGAACAGGGGCGAGAGACCCAGTACTTC. Translating it yields CSAGEEQGRETQYF.

This clonotype was seen at least ten times. The V and J genes are TRBV6-1 and TRBJ1-5; a weak D match, TRBD1 (5 bases). V was pared by 3 bases and J by 4 bases, with 7 bases between. CDR1 and CDR2 (germline): MNHNS, SASEGT. The CDR3 spans 13 residues. The CDR3 loop is CASSDRVNQPQHF. Here the CDR3 DNA reads TGTGCCAGCAGTGACAGGGTTAATCAGCCCCAGCATTTT.

This clonotype was observed at least ten times. The DNA of the CDR3 is TGCAGTGCAAAGCGGGCAGGGAGTGTGTACGAGCAGTACTTC. The encoded protein is CSAKRAGSVYEQYF. This chain joins TRBV20-1 and TRBJ2-7; maybe TRBD2 (6 bases). The germline V gene has CDR1 DFQATT and CDR2 SNEGSKA (reference sequence). V lost 6 bases, J lost 4 bases, and 19 bases lay in between. The CDR3 is 14 amino acids.

The table lists this clonotype with many counts. This chain connects TRBV20-1 to TRBJ1-1, with a possible D match to TRBD1 (5 bases). The CDR3 is made up of 13 amino acids. V was cut by 1 base and J by 1 base, with 7 bases left in between. The germline V gene has CDR1 DFQATT and CDR2 SNEGSKA (reference sequence). CDR3 protein: CSARGGSNTEAFF. CDR3 bases: TGCAGTGCTAGAGGGGGCTCGAACACTGAAGCTTTCTTT.

This clonotype was found a few times. The chain couples TRBV11-2 to TRBJ1-1; D possibly corresponds to TRBD1 (5 bases). This CDR3 has 14 amino acids. Trimming left V 3 bases short and J 3 bases short, with 11 bases between. CDR1 and CDR2 from the germline V gene are SGHAT and FQNNGV. The CDR3 reads CASSFGGLDTEAFF. In DNA form, the CDR3 reads TGTGCCAGCAGCTTCGGGGGACTTGACACTGAAGCTTTCTTT.

The table lists this clonotype with a few counts. This chain links TRBV12-3 or TRBV12-4 with TRBJ2-7; possibly TRBD2 for D (7 bases). The CDR3 extends over 16 amino acids. The germline V and J ends were trimmed by 3 bases and 2 bases, with 17 bases remaining between them. The CDR3 protein is CASSFGGGAGTYEQYV. CDR3 nucleotide sequence: TGTGCCAGCAGTTTTGGTGGGGGGGCGGGGACCTACGAGCAGTACGTC.

This clonotype occurred a few times. This chain links TRBV20-1 with TRBJ2-7, with 8 positions matching TRBD2. J lost 3 bases, V lost 3 bases, and 7 bases had no gene match. Germline V CDR1 and CDR2: DFQATT, SNEGSKA (reference sequence). The CDR3 consists of 14 residues. The chain's CDR3 is CSASVSGVIYEQYF. DNA for the CDR3: TGCAGTGCTAGTGTTAGCGGGGTTATCTACGAGCAGTACTTC.

This clonotype was detected ten times or more. V usage is TRBV7-2 and J usage is TRBJ2-5; D may match TRBD1 or TRBD2 (5 bases each). Between the trimmed V and J ends, which lost 1 base and 4 bases, there was a span of 10 bases. The CDR3 totals 14 residues. CDR1 SGHTA and CDR2 FQGNSA come from the germline V gene. The CDR3 sequence: CASSLDGTLETQYF. Written as DNA, the CDR3 is TGTGCCAGCAGCTTAGATGGGACCTTAGAGACCCAGTACTTC.

The chain has TRBV5-1 and TRBJ2-2; D might be TRBD2 (5 bases). V lost 9 bases and J 1 base, leaving 10 bases between the germline ends. The CDR3 is 13 amino acids. The germline gives CDR1 SGHRS, CDR2 YFSETQ. CDR3 sequence: CATNGENTGELFF. In nucleotides, the CDR3 is TGCGCCACCAACGGGGAGAACACCGGGGAGCTGTTTTTT.

The table lists this clonotype with many counts. The V gene is TRBV7-2, the J gene TRBJ1-6; D unclear. Trimming removed 4 bases from V and 10 bases from J, with 14 bases in between. This CDR3 region has 14 residues. Germline loops: CDR1 SGHTA, CDR2 FQGNSA. CDR3 protein: CASSSAGLNSPLHF. DNA for the CDR3: TGTGCCAGCAGCTCCGCGGGCCTCAACTCACCCCTCCACTTT.

The CDR3 protein is CASSQGGGADTQYF. Here the CDR3 DNA reads TGTGCCAGCAGCCAAGGGGGGGGCGCAGATACGCAGTATTTT. The chain employs TRBV4-2 and TRBJ2-3, with a possible D match to TRBD2 (7 bases). Germline values: CDR1 LGHNA, CDR2 YNFKEQ. Trimming removed 1 base from V and 4 bases from J, with 9 bases in between. The length of the CDR3 is 14 residues.

V gene TRBV7-9 combines with J gene TRBJ1-1; D call uncertain. Germline-derived CDR1 and CDR2 are SEHNR and FQNEAQ (reference sequence). This CDR3 contains 14 residues. V was clipped by 10 bases and J by 2 bases, with 17 bases between them. CDR3: CATLSGSSNTEAFF. For the CDR3, the DNA is TGTGCCACACTCTCGGGATCCTCTAACACTGAAGCTTTCTTT.